These T cell receptor beta chains were read from a single sample in a study of response to subunit inactivated influenza vaccine. TCRdb re-called the RT-PCR reads through MiXCR, storing one row per CDR3 protein. This sample carries over 300,000 distinct CDR3 sequences, less than 25% of them seen once, and the ten largest clones take roughly 10%. The sample was PBMCs from blood, taken approximately 20 months after vaccination. The receptors originated from a man aged 50-75 years who received an inactivated influenza vaccine. CDR3s include the opening cysteine and the closing phenylalanine or tryptophan. Fields, in order: J gene, clone size, D gene, V gene, CDR3 protein, CDR3 DNA. D genes are given only for firm matches. Not every row has a clone size; where given, it reads once, few, many or a size class.

J gene: TRBJ2-1; clone size: NA; D gene: TRBD2; V gene: TRBV7-9; CDR3 protein: CASSLISGTVSEQFF; CDR3 DNA: TGTGCCAGCAGCTTAATCAGCGGGACTGTAAGTGAGCAGTTCTTC
J gene: TRBJ1-2; clone size: NA; D gene: NA; V gene: TRBV29-1; CDR3 protein: CSVEDSQGGYTF; CDR3 DNA: TGCAGCGTTGAAGATTCGCAGGGTGGCTACACCTTC
J gene: TRBJ2-3; clone size: NA; D gene: TRBD2; V gene: TRBV20-1; CDR3 protein: CSAGLAADTQYF; CDR3 DNA: TGCAGTGCCGGACTAGCGGCAGATACGCAGTATTTT
J gene: TRBJ2-2; clone size: NA; D gene: NA; V gene: TRBV29-1; CDR3 protein: CSVAGVGNAGELFF; CDR3 DNA: TGCAGCGTTGCGGGAGTGGGGAACGCCGGGGAGCTGTTTTTT
J gene: TRBJ2-7; clone size: few; D gene: TRBD1; V gene: TRBV28; CDR3 protein: CASSGPGQGYEQYF; CDR3 DNA: TGTGCCAGCAGTGGTCCGGGACAGGGCTACGAGCAGTACTTC
J gene: TRBJ1-1; clone size: few; D gene: NA; V gene: TRBV4-2; CDR3 protein: CASSQATGYEAFF; CDR3 DNA: TGTGCCAGCAGCCAAGCAACAGGTTATGAAGCTTTCTTT
J gene: TRBJ1-4; clone size: many; D gene: NA; V gene: TRBV4-2; CDR3 protein: CASSQEPQERYNEKLFF; CDR3 DNA: TGTGCCAGCAGCCAAGAGCCGCAGGAGAGGTATAATGAAAAACTGTTTTTT
J gene: TRBJ1-6; clone size: NA; D gene: TRBD1; V gene: TRBV5-1; CDR3 protein: CASSLGTGSNSPLHF; CDR3 DNA: TGCGCCAGCAGCTTGGGGACAGGGAGTAATTCACCCCTCCACTTT
J gene: TRBJ1-5; clone size: NA; D gene: NA; V gene: TRBV6-2/TRBV6-3; CDR3 protein: CASSSPVQGLRQPQHF; CDR3 DNA: TGTGCCAGCAGTTCCCCGGTCCAGGGGCTCCGCCAGCCCCAGCATTTT
J gene: TRBJ1-2; clone size: NA; D gene: TRBD1; V gene: TRBV12-3/TRBV12-4; CDR3 protein: CASSPTGVGYTF; CDR3 DNA: TGTGCCAGCAGTCCTACAGGGGTCGGCTACACCTTC
J gene: TRBJ2-3; clone size: few; D gene: NA; V gene: TRBV20-1; CDR3 protein: CSAPTAREVVDTQYF; CDR3 DNA: TGCAGTGCCCCGACGGCCAGGGAAGTGGTAGATACGCAGTATTTT
J gene: TRBJ1-1; clone size: few; D gene: NA; V gene: TRBV4-1; CDR3 protein: CASSQETAMNTEAFF; CDR3 DNA: TGCGCCAGCAGCCAAGAAACGGCCATGAACACTGAAGCTTTCTTT
J gene: TRBJ1-1; clone size: NA; D gene: NA; V gene: TRBV7-9; CDR3 protein: CASSLKDKAFF; CDR3 DNA: TGTGCCAGCAGCTTAAAGGATAAAGCTTTCTTT
J gene: TRBJ2-7; clone size: NA; D gene: NA; V gene: TRBV7-2; CDR3 protein: CASSERGAGIGNEQYF; CDR3 DNA: TGTGCCAGCAGCGAGAGGGGTGCAGGAATAGGTAACGAGCAGTACTTC